This record covers a single T cell receptor beta chain. What it binds is unknown. This record comes from a study of OX40 agonist ivuxolimab in advanced cancers. Study observations and caveats: Relatively little clonal expansion, among the lowest observed, appeared in partial responders at 0.1-3.0 mg/kg.

Sequenced by immunoSEQ multiplex PCR; TCRdb stores in-frame clones only, minus some. The repertoire holds about 30,000 clones, with 80% to 95% as singletons. CDR3 length: 13 residues. Unmatched junction bases numbered 10, after V lost 10 bases and J lost 10 bases. Germline CDR1 is SGHTA and CDR2 is FQGTGA. The sample consisted of CD4+ or CD8+ T cells sorted from blood, taken in a trial of the OX40 agonist ivuxolimab. This sequence was found in an adult with an advanced solid tumor such as melanoma, head and neck, liver or kidney cancer. The V gene is TRBV7-3, the J gene TRBJ2-2; the match to TRBD1 covers 9 bases. The CDR3 protein is CATKGGTGKELFF. For the CDR3, the DNA is TGTGCCACCAAGGGAGGGACAGGGAAGGAGCTGTTTTTT.